This paragraph reports one T cell receptor (beta chain). Antigen specificity is unknown. This entry is derived from a study of OX40 agonist ivuxolimab in advanced cancers. Overall study context: Enrolled patients in dose escalation had cancers that were hepatocellular carcinoma, melanoma, renal cell or head and neck cancer. Under the entry rules, prior anti-PD-1, anti-PD-L1 or anti-CTLA-4 therapy was allowed, and approximately 40% had some. Overall study findings and caveats: At 0.1 to 3.0 mg/kg and by week 6, CD4+ and CD8+ T cells in the blood had expanded clonally.

The CDR3 runs to 16 residues. Germline V gene sequence: CDR1 SGHTA, CDR2 FQGNSA. V lost 5 bases and J lost 4; bases outside the gene matches: 5. The table came from immunoSEQ multiplex PCR; TCRdb's copy has only in-frame clones and leaves some out. The data show 71,000 or so clones, with around 86% seen just once and around 0.79% held by the top ten. The chain employs TRBV7-2 and TRBJ2-1; 13 bases map to TRBD2. The TCR originated in an adult with an advanced solid tumor such as melanoma, head and neck, liver or kidney cancer. Sequenced material: CD4+ or CD8+ T cells sorted from blood, taken in a trial of the OX40 agonist ivuxolimab. Here the CDR3 DNA reads TGTGCCAGCAGCCGATTGACTAGCGGGAGGTACAATGAGCAGTTCTTC. As protein: CASSRLTSGRYNEQFF.